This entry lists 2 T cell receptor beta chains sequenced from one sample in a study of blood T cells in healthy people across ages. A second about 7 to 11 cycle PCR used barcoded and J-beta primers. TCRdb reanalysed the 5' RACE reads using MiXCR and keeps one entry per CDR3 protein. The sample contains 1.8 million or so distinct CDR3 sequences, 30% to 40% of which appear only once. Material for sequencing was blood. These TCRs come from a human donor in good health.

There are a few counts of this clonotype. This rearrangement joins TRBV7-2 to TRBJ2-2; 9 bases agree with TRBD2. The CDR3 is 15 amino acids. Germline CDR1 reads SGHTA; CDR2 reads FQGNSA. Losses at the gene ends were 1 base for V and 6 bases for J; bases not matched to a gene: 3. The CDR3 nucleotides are TGTGCCAGCAGCTTAGATAGCGGGGGTGCCGGGGAGCTGTTTTTT. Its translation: CASSLDSGGAGELFF.

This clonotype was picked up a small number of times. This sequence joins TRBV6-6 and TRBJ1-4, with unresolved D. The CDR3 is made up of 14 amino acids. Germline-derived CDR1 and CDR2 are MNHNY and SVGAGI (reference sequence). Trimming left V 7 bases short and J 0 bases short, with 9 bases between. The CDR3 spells CASKILATNEKLFF. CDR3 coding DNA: TGTGCCAGCAAAATTCTAGCAACTAATGAAAAACTGTTTTTT.